The 17 T cell receptor beta chains reported below all come from one sample, sequenced in a study of shared clonotypes between healthy human individuals. Clones were read by immunoSEQ multiplex PCR, and TCRdb kept only the in-frame ones, dropping some. Of some 2.4 million clones detected, over 85% appear once; the ten largest clones hold about 0.39%. The sequenced material came from naive CD4+ T cells from PBMCs. Noted subset: CD45RA+ positively selected. These receptor sequences come from a man younger than 30 in good health. Some clones in this sample may be carry-over from other donors' samples.

DNA for the CDR3: TGTGCCAGCAGCCTCCGACTCAGAGATGAGCAGTTCTTC. Its protein is CASSLRLRDEQFF. This chain connects TRBV7-2 to TRBJ2-1; no definite D call. The V gene's germline CDR1 is SGHTA and CDR2 FQGNSA. The CDR3 covers 13 residues. The ends were cut back, 5 bases at V and 8 bases at J, with 13 bases in the middle.

The chain carries TRBV2 and TRBJ2-3, with 10 bases fitting TRBD2. The germline V gene has CDR1 SNHLY and CDR2 FYNNEI. The CDR3 sequence is 18 residues long. V lost 6 bases to trimming and J lost 2 bases; unmatched junction nucleotides: 14. The CDR3 DNA reads TGTGCCAGCAGAACTAGCGGGACTCCCTGGAACCCCACAGATACGCAGTATTTT. This encodes CASRTSGTPWNPTDTQYF.

The chain links TRBV5-1 to TRBJ2-5; the match to TRBD2 covers 12 bases. V was clipped by 7 bases and J by 1 base; unmatched bases: 8. The CDR3 sequence is 16 residues long. The germline gives CDR1 SGHRS, CDR2 YFSETQ. Here the CDR3 DNA reads TGCGCCAGCGTTGGACTAGCGGGATCTAGCCAAGAGACCCAGTACTTC. Protein product: CASVGLAGSSQETQYF. Filled out from reference TRBV5-1 and TRBJ2-5, the complete variable domain reads KAGVTQTPRYLIKTRGQQVTLSCSPISGHRSVSWYQQTPGQGLQFLFEYFSETQRNKGNFPGRFSGRQFSNSRSEMNVSTLELGDSALYLCASVGLAGSSQETQYFGPGTRLLVL.

The chain uses TRBV5-4 and TRBJ1-2; no firm D call. The CDR3 contains 13 residues. V dropped 4 bases and J dropped 2 bases, with 9 bases sitting between them. Germline values: CDR1 SGHNT, CDR2 YYREEE (reference sequence). CDR3 sequence: CASSPDENYGYTF. In DNA form, the CDR3 reads TGTGCCAGCAGCCCGGACGAGAACTATGGCTACACCTTC.

The chain has TRBV11-2 and TRBJ2-1; 8 nucleotides match TRBD1. Germline-derived CDR1 and CDR2 are SGHAT and FQNNGV. The CDR3 consists of 16 residues. Trimming removed 6 bases from V and 2 bases from J; junction bases left unmatched: 9. The CDR3 region is CASRGQGSEAYNEQFF. In nucleotides, the CDR3 is TGTGCCAGCAGAGGACAGGGTTCTGAAGCCTACAATGAGCAGTTCTTC.

Note on this clone: Additional DNA sequences in this sample encode the identical CDR3. The V call is TRBV7-2, the J call TRBJ2-5; the match to TRBD2 covers 12 bases. J gave up 5 bases and V 1 base, and 2 bases lay outside the gene matches. This CDR3 spans 15 amino acids. CDR1 and CDR2 (germline): SGHTA, FQGNSA. For the CDR3, the DNA is TGTGCCAGCAGCTTAGGCACTAGCGGGGGGGAGACCCAGTACTTC. It is translated as CASSLGTSGGETQYF.

V and J are TRBV5-6 and TRBJ1-4; D remains ambiguous. The length of the CDR3 is 15 residues. From germline, CDR1 is SGHDT and CDR2 YYEEEE. Trimming pared 2 bases from V and 4 bases from J, leaving 12 bases between. The CDR3 protein is CASSFLAAGNEKLFF. For the CDR3, the DNA is TGTGCCAGCAGCTTCCTTGCGGCTGGTAATGAAAAACTGTTTTTT. Drawing the rest from reference TRBV5-6 and TRBJ1-4, the complete variable domain is DAGVTQSPTHLIKTRGQQVTLRCSPKSGHDTVSWYQQALGQGPQFIFQYYEEEERQRGNFPDRFSGHQFPNYSSELNVNALLLGDSALYLCASSFLAAGNEKLFFGSGTQLSVL.

The V gene is TRBV7-2, the J gene TRBJ2-7; D ambiguous. V lost 0 bases to trimming and J lost 0 bases, with 6 bases between them. Germline V CDR1 and CDR2: SGHTA, FQGNSA. CDR3 length: 14 amino acids. CDR3 in DNA: TGTGCCAGCAGCTTAGCCCAAATCTCCTACGAGCAGTACTTC. This encodes CASSLAQISYEQYF.

The chain recombines TRBV18 with TRBJ2-1; the D gene is possibly TRBD2 (6 bases). Germline V CDR1 and CDR2: KGHSH, LQKENI. Trimming cost V 1 base and J 8 bases, with 12 bases left between them. The CDR3 extends over 14 amino acids. The CDR3 nucleotides are TGTGCCAGCTCACCACGGCAGGGAGGTGATGAGCAGTTCTTC. Translating gives CASSPRQGGDEQFF.

V and J are TRBV5-1 and TRBJ2-2; 14 bases map to TRBD2. Germline lookup yields CDR1 SGHRS and CDR2 YFSETQ. CDR3 length equals 16 residues. Unmatched junction bases numbered 5, after V lost 3 bases and J lost 7 bases. CDR3 bases: TGCGCCAGCAGCTGGGGGACTAGCGGGAGAGGCGGGGAGCTGTTTTTT. Translation gives CASSWGTSGRGGELFF.

J is TRBJ2-7 and V is TRBV30, with TRBD2 matching over 11 bases. The V gene end was trimmed by 3 bases and the J gene end by 7 bases; junction bases not matched to a gene: 5. This CDR3 is built from 13 residues. Germline lookup yields CDR1 GTSNPN and CDR2 SVGIG (reference sequence). CDR3 protein: CAWRLAGVREQYF. DNA for the CDR3: TGTGCCTGGAGACTAGCGGGAGTGAGGGAGCAGTACTTC.

Concerning this clone itself: The sample has other DNA sequences that encode this CDR3 too. The chain uses TRBV7-2 and TRBJ2-2; D is perhaps TRBD2 (5 bases). The CDR3 length is 13 residues. In germline, CDR1 is SGHTA, CDR2 FQGNSA. The V and J ends lost 4 bases and 4 bases respectively, with 7 bases between them. The CDR3 is CASSSRGTGELFF. As DNA, the CDR3 is TGTGCCAGCAGCTCTCGGGGCACCGGGGAGCTGTTTTTT.

This clone occurred once. This chain links TRBV9 with TRBJ2-3; a possible D gene is TRBD2 (5 bases). CDR1 and CDR2 from the germline V gene are SGDLS and YYNGEE. The germline V and J ends were trimmed by 0 bases and 2 bases, with 13 bases remaining between them. The CDR3 is made up of 16 amino acids. CDR3 in amino acids: CASSVALAGPTDTQYF. The CDR3 DNA reads as TGTGCCAGCAGCGTAGCGCTAGCCGGGCCCACAGATACGCAGTATTTT.

The V and J genes are TRBV5-1 and TRBJ2-1, with a possible D match to TRBD2 (5 bases). Germline loops: CDR1 SGHRS, CDR2 YFSETQ. Trimming cost V 0 bases and J 7 bases, with 17 bases left between them. The CDR3 is 16 residues long. This CDR3 is CASSLEYTSRNNEQFF. The CDR3 bases are TGCGCCAGCAGCTTGGAGTATACTAGTAGGAATAATGAGCAGTTCTTC.

Comment on this clone: Other DNA sequences from this sample encode an identical CDR3 as well. The V call is TRBV27, the J call TRBJ2-5, with D perhaps TRBD2 (5 bases). CDR3 size: 13 residues. Deletions cut 5 bases from V and 4 bases from J, with 11 bases between. The germline gives CDR1 MNHEY, CDR2 SMNVEV (reference sequence). The CDR3 sequence: CASSLRGIETQYF. CDR3 bases: TGTGCCAGCAGTCTAAGAGGGATAGAGACCCAGTACTTC.

This clone was seen a handful of times. The chain combines TRBV28 with TRBJ1-2, with a possible D match to TRBD1 (6 bases). CDR3 length equals 14 residues. Germline CDR1 MDHEN, CDR2 SYDVKM. Trimming shortened V by 4 bases and J by 3 bases, and 12 bases separated the two germline ends. Written as DNA, the CDR3 is TGTGCCAGCAGTTCGGCAGGGGACGACTATGGCTACACCTTC. Translation gives CASSSAGDDYGYTF.

The V call is TRBV7-3, the J call TRBJ2-3, with D unclear. Trimming removed 2 bases at V and 2 bases at J, with 8 bases between. This CDR3 is built from 14 residues. Germline V CDR1 and CDR2: SGHTA, FQGTGA. CDR3 coding DNA: TGTGCCAGCAGCTTATCCTGGAACACAGATACGCAGTATTTT. Translation gives CASSLSWNTDTQYF. Full variable domain (missing parts from reference TRBV7-3 and TRBJ2-3): GAGVSQTPSNKVTEKGKYVELRCDPISGHTALYWYRQSLGQGPEFLIYFQGTGAADDSGLPNDRFFAVRPEGSVSTLKIQRTERGDSAVYLCASSLSWNTDTQYFGPGTRLTVL.